This entry is about one TCR beta chain. The clone's antigen remains unknown. No per-base quality is available; no much larger clone lies one base away. RNA was extracted using the RNeasy kit, and roughly 0.45 to 1 microgram was reverse transcribed with random hexamers. TCR beta CDR3 regions were amplified with the immunoSEQ multiplex PCR assay covering 54 Vbeta and 13 Jbeta segments. Bias from PCR amplification was corrected by using a synthetic template baseline for primer optimization and for computational correction. Concerning the study's data processing: Only productive sequences were kept, with reads annotated to V, D and J genes according to IMGT and analyzed in immunoSEQ Analyzer. Clonality was computed as one minus Shannon entropy normalized by log2 of the number of productive unique sequences. For each patient and control, public and private clones were evaluated among the 100 most prevalent clones. Susac-specific clones were defined as absent from healthy and MS cohorts, 1052 published viral clones and other ImmuneACCESS disease sequences. The public reads were quality trimmed at Q25 with fastp and then assembled into clones with MiXCR by TCRdb, keeping productive beta chains. CDR3 protein sequences are deduplicated, and each keeps its most common genes and DNA. The V and J calls reflect TCRdb's pipeline rather than the authors' work. The sample table contains under 350,000 distinct CDR3 sequences; only one count was recorded for about 91% of them. About 0.07% of the sample is held by the ten biggest clonotypes.

This sample stems from a study of CD8 T cells in Susac syndrome (dated by TCRdb to the late 2010s). For the wider study: Whether CD8+ T cell activation and differentiation in Susac syndrome was antigen driven was tested using repertoire sequencing.

V drops 6 bases and J drops 3 bases, leaving 8 bases in between. The CDR3 sequence holds 12 residues, the cysteine and phenylalanine included. The DNA shown is the 36-base CDR3, in frame from base 1. Via the germline V gene (reference sequence), CDR1 is MNHNY and CDR2 SVGAGI. General study outcomes and caveats: The number of individuals in the TCR sequencing and HLA analysis was recognized as being relatively small.

Peripheral blood CD8+ and CD4+ T cells from healthy donors, Susac syndrome patients and multiple sclerosis patients were profiled by high-throughput TCR beta sequencing. Treatment-naive patients with stable or active relapsing-remitting disease fulfilling revised McDonald criteria were used as multiple sclerosis controls. Bulk CD8+ and CD4+ T cells were purified by magnetic negative isolation, whereas CD8+ TEMRA cells were enriched by FACS. Blood was drawn into EDTA tubes, processed within 24 hours, and PBMCs were isolated by density gradient centrifugation. PBMCs intended for TCR sequencing were cryopreserved in liquid nitrogen and were subsequently thawed in a 37 degrees C water bath. The sorted or isolated CD4+, CD8+ and CD8+ TEMRA cells reached a purity of at least 90%.

This clonotype was sampled from a human donor with multiple sclerosis. Material for sequencing was CD4+ T cells from PBMCs. The sequence links TRBV6-6 to TRBJ1-2; there is no confident call for the D gene. The sequence in DNA is TGTGCCAGCAGGATAATTGACTATGGCTACACCTTC. It codes for CASRIIDYGYTF.